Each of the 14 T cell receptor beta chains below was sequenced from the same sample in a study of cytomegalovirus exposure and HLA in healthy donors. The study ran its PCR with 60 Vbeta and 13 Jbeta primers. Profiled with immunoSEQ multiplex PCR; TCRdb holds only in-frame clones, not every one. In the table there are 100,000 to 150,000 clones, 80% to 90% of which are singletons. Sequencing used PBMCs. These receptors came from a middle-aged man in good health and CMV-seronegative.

CDR3 nucleotide sequence: TGTGCCAGCAGTGAACTAGCGGGGGGCGGGGAGACCCAGTACTTC. It is translated as CASSELAGGGETQYF. V is TRBV6-1 and J is TRBJ2-5; the match to TRBD2 covers 11 bases. The germline gives CDR1 MNHNS, CDR2 SASEGT. This CDR3 spans 15 amino acids. Trimming cost V 2 bases and J 5 bases; bases outside gene matches: 4.

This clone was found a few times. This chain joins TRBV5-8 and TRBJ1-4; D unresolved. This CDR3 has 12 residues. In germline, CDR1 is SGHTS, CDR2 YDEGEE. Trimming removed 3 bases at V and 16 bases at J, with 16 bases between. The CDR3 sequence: CASSSIPYRRFF. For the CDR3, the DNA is TGTGCCAGCAGCTCTATTCCCTACCGGAGGTTTTTT.

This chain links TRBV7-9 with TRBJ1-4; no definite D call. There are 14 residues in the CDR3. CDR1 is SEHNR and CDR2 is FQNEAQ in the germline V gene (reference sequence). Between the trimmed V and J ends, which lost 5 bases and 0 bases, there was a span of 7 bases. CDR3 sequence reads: CASSPRATNEKLFF. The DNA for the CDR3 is TGTGCCAGCAGCCCCCGGGCAACTAATGAAAAACTGTTTTTT.

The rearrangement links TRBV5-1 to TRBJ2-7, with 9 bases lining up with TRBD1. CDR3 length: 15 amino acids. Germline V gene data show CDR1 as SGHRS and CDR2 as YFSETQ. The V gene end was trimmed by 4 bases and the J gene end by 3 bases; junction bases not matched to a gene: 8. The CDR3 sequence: CASSQSAGQGYEQYF. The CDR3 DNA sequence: TGCGCCAGCAGCCAAAGTGCGGGACAGGGCTACGAGCAGTACTTC.

In nucleotides, the CDR3 is TGTGCCAGCAGCCCAGGACAGGGAGGTCAGCCCCAGCATTTT. Residues: CASSPGQGGQPQHF. The V gene is TRBV7-2, the J gene TRBJ1-5, with 8 bases lining up with TRBD1. CDR3 length: 14 amino acids. V lost 5 bases and J lost 6; bases outside the gene matches: 6. CDR1 and CDR2 from the germline V gene are SGHTA and FQGNSA.

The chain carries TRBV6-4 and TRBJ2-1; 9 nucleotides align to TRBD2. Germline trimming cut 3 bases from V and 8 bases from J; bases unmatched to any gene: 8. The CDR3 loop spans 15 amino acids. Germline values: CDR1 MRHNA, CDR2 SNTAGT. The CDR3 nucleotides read TGTGCCAGCAGTGAAGAGGCGGGGGGGCAAGATGAGCAGTTCTTC. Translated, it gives CASSEEAGGQDEQFF.

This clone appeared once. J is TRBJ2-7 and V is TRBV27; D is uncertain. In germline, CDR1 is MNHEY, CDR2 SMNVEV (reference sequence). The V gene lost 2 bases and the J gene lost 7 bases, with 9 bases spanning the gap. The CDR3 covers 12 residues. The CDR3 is CASSLIRGEQYF. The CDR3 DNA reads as TGTGCCAGCAGTTTAATTAGAGGAGAGCAGTACTTC.

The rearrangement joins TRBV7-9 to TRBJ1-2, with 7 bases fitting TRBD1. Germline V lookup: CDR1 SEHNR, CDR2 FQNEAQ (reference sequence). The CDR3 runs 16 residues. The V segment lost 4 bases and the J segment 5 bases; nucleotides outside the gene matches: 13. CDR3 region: CASSSSSSTGMYGYTF. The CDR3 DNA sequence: TGTGCCAGCAGCTCCAGCTCCTCGACAGGGATGTATGGCTACACCTTC.

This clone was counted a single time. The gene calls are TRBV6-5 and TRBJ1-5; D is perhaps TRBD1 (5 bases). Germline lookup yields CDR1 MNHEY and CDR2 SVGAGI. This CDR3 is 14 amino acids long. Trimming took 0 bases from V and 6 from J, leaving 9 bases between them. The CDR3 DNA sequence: TGTGCCAGCAGTTACTCCCGGGGGACTCAGCCCCAGCATTTT. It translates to CASSYSRGTQPQHF.

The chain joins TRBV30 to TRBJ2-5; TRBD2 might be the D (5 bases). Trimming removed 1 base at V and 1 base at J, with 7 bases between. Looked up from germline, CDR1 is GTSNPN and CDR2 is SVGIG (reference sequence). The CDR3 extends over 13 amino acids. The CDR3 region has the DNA TGTGCCTGGAGTGGGGAGTCCCAAGAGACCCAGTACTTC. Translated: CAWSGESQETQYF. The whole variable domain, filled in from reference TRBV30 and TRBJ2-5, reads SQTIHQWPATLVQPVGSPLSLECTVEGTSNPNLYWYRQAAGRGLQLLFYSVGIGQISSEVPQNLSASRPQDRQFILSSKKLLLSDSGFYLCAWSGESQETQYFGPGTRLLVL.

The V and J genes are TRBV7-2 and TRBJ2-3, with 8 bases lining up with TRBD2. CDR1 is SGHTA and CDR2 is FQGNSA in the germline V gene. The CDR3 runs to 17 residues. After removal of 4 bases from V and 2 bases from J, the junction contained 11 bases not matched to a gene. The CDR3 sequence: CASSSPTSVRNTDTQYF. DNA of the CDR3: TGTGCCAGCAGCTCCCCGACTAGCGTGAGGAACACAGATACGCAGTATTTT.

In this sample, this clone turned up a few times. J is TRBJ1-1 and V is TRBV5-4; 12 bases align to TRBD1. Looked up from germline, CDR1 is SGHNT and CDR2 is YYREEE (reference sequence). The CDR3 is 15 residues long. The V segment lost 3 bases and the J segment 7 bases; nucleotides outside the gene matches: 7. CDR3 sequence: CASSSGDRGPVEAFF. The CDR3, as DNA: TGTGCCAGCAGCTCCGGGGACAGGGGGCCCGTTGAAGCTTTCTTT.

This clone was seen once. The CDR3 bases are TGTGCCAGCAGCTCCCACCCAGATTCACCCCTCCACTTT. Translation: CASSSHPDSPLHF. The gene calls are TRBV7-2 and TRBJ1-6; D call uncertain. V was clipped by 4 bases and J by 8 bases, with 9 bases between them. This CDR3 spans 13 amino acids. Germline values: CDR1 SGHTA, CDR2 FQGNSA.

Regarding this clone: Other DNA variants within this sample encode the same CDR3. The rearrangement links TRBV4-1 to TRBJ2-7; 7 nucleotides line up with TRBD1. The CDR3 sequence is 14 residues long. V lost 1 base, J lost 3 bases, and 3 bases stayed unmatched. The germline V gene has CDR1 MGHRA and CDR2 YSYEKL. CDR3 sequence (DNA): TGCGCCAGCAGCCAAGGGGCAGGGGGCTACGAGCAGTACTTC. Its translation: CASSQGAGGYEQYF.